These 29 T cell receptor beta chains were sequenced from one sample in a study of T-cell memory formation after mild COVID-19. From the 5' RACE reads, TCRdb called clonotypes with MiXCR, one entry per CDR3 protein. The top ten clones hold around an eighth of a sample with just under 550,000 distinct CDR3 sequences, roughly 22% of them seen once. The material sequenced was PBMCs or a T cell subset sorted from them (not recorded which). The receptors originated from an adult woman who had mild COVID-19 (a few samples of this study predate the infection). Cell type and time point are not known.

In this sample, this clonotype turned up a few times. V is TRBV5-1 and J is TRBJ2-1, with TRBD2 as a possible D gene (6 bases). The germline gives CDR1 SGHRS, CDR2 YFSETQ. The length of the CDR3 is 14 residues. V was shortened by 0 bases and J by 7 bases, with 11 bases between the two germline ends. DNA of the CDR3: TGCGCCAGCAGCTTGGCTGCGGGATATAATGAGCAGTTCTTC. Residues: CASSLAAGYNEQFF. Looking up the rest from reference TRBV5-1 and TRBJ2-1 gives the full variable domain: KAGVTQTPRYLIKTRGQQVTLSCSPISGHRSVSWYQQTPGQGLQFLFEYFSETQRNKGNFPGRFSGRQFSNSRSEMNVSTLELGDSALYLCASSLAAGYNEQFFGPGTRLTVL.

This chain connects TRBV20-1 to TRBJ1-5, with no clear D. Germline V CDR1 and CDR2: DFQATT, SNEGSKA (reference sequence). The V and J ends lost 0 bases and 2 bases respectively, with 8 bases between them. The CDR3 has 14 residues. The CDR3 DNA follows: TGCAGTGCTAGAGACGGGGATGGCAATCAGCCCCAGCATTTT. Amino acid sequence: CSARDGDGNQPQHF.

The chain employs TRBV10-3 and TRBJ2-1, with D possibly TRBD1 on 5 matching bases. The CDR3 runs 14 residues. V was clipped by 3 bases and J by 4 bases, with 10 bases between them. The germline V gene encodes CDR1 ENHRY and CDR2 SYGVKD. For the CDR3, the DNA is TGTGCCATCAGTGAACGACAGCTATACAATGAGCAGTTCTTC. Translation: CAISERQLYNEQFF.

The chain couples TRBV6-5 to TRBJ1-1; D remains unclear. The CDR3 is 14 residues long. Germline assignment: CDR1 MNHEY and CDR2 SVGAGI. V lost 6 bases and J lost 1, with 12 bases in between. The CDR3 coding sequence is TGTGCCAGCAGCCGAGCAGGTCGGAACACTGAAGCTTTCTTT. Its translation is CASSRAGRNTEAFF.

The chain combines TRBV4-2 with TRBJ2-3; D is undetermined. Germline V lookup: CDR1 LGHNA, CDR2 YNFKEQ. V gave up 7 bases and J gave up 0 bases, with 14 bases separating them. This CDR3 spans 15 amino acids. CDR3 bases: TGTGCCAGCAACCCTGGAGACGCTAGCACAGATACGCAGTATTTT. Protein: CASNPGDASTDTQYF.

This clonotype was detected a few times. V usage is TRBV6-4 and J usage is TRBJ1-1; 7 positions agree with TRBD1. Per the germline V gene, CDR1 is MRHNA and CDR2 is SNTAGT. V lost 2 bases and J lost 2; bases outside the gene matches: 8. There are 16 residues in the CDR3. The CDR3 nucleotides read TGTGCCAGCAGTGACAGGGCCAGGGGGGTCAACACTGAAGCTTTCTTT. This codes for CASSDRARGVNTEAFF.

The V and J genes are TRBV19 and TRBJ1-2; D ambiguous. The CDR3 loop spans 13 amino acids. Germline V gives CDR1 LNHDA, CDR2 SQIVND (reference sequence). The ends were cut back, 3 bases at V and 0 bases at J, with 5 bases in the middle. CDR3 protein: CASSIGANYGYTF. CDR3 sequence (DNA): TGTGCCAGTAGTATCGGAGCTAACTATGGCTACACCTTC.

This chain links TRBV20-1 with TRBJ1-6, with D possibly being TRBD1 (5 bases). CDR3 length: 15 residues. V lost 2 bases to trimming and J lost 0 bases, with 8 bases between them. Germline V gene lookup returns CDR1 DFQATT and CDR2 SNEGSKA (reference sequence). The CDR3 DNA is TGCAGTGCTAGAACGGGGGGCTCCTATAATTCACCCCTCCACTTT. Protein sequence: CSARTGGSYNSPLHF.

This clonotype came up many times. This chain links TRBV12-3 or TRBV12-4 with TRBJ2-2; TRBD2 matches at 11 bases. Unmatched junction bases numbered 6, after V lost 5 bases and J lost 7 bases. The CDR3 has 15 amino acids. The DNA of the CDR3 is TGTGCCAGCAGTGCGGGACTAGCGGTTGGCGGGGAGCTGTTTTTT. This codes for CASSAGLAVGGELFF.

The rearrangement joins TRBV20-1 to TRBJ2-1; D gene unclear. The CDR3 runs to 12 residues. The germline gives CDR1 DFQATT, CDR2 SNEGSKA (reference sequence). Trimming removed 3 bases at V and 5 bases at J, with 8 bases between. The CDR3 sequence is CSASLANNEQFF. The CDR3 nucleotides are TGCAGTGCTAGTCTCGCCAACAATGAGCAGTTCTTC.

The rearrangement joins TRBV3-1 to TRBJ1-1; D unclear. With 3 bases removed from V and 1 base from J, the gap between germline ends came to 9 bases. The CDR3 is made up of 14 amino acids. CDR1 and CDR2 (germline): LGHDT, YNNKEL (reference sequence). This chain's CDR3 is CASSHRGENTEAFF. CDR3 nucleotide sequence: TGTGCCAGCAGCCATCGAGGAGAGAACACTGAAGCTTTCTTT.

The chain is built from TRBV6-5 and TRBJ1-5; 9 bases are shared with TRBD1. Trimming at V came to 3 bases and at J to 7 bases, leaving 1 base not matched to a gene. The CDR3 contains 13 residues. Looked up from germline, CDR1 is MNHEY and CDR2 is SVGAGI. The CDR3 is CASSYTGGQPQHF. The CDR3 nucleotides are TGTGCCAGCAGTTATACAGGGGGCCAGCCCCAGCATTTT.

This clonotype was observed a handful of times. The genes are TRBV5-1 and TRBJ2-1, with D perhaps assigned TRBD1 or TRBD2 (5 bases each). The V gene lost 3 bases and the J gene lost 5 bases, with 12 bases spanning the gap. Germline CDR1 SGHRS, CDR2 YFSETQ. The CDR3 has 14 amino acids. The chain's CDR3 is CASSSWGKDNEQFF. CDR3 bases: TGCGCCAGCAGCTCCTGGGGGAAGGACAATGAGCAGTTCTTC.

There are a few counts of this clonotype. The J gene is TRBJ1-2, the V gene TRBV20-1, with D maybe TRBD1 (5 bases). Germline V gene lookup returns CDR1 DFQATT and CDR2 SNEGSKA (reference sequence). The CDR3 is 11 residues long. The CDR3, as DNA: TGCGGGGCCCGCGAAGGGTATGGCTACACCTTC. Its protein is CGAREGYGYTF.

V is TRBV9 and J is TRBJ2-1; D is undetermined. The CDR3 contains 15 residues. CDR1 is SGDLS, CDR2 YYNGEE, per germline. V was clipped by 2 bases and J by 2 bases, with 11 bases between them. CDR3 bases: TGTGCCAGCAGCGTCGCAGCATCGACCTACAATGAGCAGTTCTTC. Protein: CASSVAASTYNEQFF.

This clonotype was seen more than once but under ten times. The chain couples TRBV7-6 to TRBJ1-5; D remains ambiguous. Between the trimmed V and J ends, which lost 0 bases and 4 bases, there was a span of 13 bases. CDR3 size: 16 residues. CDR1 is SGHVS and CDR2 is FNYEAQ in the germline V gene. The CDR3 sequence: CASSLARPSPNQPQHF. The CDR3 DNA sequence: TGTGCCAGCAGCTTAGCGAGGCCGTCGCCGAATCAGCCCCAGCATTTT. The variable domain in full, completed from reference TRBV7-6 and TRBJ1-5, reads GAGVSQSPRYKVTKRGQDVALRCDPISGHVSLYWYRQALGQGPEFLTYFNYEAQQDKSGLPNDRFSAERPEGSISTLTIQRTEQRDSAMYRCASSLARPSPNQPQHFGDGTRLSIL.

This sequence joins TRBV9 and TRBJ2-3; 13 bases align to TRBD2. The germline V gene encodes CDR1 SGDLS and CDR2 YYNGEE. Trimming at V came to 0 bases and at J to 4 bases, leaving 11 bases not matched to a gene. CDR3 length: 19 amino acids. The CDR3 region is CASSVELAGGPFEADTQYF. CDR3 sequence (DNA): TGTGCCAGCAGCGTAGAACTAGCGGGAGGGCCTTTTGAAGCAGATACGCAGTATTTT.

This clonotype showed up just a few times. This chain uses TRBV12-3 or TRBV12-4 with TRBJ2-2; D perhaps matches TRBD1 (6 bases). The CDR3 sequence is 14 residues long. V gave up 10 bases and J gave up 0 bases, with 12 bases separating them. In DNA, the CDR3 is TGTGCCACTCCCAGGGGCCCGAACACCGGGGAGCTGTTTTTT. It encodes CATPRGPNTGELFF.

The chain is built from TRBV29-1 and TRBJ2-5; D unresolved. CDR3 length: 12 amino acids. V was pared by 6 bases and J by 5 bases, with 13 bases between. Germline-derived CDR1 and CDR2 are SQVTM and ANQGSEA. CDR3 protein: CSVRPNRETQYF. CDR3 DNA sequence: TGCAGCGTGCGACCCAATCGGGAGACCCAGTACTTC.

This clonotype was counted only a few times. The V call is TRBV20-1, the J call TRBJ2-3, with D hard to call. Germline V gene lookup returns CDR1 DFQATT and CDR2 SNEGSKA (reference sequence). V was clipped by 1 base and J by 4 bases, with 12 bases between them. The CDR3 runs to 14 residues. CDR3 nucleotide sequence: TGCAGTGCTAGAGTAGGGTCTGGGGCAGATACGCAGTATTTT. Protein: CSARVGSGADTQYF.

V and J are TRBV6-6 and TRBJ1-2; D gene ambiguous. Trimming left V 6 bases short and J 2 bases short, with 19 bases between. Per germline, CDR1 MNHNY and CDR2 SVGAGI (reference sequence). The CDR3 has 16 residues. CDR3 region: CASREVIGLINYGYTF. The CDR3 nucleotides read TGTGCCAGCAGGGAAGTGATTGGATTAATAAACTATGGCTACACCTTC.

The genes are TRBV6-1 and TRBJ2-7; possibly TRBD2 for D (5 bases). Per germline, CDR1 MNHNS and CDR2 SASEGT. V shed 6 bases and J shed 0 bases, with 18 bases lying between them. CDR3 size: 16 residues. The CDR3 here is CASRAARGRDSYEQYF. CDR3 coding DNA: TGTGCCAGCAGAGCAGCGAGAGGCCGGGACTCCTACGAGCAGTACTTC.

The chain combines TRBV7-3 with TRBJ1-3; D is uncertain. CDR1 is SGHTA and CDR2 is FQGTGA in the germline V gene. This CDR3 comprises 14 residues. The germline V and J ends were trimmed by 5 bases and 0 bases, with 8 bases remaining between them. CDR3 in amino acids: CASSRASSGNTIYF. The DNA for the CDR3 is TGTGCCAGCAGCCGCGCGAGCTCTGGAAACACCATATATTTT.

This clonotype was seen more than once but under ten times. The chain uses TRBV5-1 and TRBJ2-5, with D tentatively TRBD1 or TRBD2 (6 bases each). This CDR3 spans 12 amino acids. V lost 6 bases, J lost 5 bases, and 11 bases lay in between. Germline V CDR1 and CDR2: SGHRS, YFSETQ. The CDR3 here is CASNGGQETQYF. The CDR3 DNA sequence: TGCGCCAGCAACGGGGGCCAGGAGACCCAGTACTTC.

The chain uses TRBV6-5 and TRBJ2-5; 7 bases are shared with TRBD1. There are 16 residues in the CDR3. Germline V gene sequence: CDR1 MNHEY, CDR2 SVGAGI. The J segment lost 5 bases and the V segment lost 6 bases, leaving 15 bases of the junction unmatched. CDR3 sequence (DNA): TGTGCCAGCAGCAACATGGGTAAAGGGGGCTTGGAGACCCAGTACTTC. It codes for CASSNMGKGGLETQYF.

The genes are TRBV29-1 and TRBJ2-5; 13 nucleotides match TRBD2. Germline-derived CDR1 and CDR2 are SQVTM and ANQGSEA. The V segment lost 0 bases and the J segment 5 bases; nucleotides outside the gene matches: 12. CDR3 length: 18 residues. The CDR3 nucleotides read TGCAGCGTTGAAGATTTGGCGGGACTAGCGGGGTTCTTGGAGACCCAGTACTTC. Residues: CSVEDLAGLAGFLETQYF.

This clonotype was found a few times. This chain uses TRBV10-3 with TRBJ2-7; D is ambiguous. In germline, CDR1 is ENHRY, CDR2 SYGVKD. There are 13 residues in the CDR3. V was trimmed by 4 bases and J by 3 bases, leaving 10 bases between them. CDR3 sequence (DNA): TGTGCCATCAGTGTTAGTCATCGCTACGAGCAGTACTTC. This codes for CAISVSHRYEQYF.

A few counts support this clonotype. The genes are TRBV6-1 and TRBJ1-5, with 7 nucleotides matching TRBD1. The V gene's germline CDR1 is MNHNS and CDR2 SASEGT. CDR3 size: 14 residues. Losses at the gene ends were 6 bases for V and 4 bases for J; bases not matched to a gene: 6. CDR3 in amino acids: CASREGQTNQPQHF. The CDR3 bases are TGTGCCAGCAGAGAGGGACAGACAAATCAGCCCCAGCATTTT.

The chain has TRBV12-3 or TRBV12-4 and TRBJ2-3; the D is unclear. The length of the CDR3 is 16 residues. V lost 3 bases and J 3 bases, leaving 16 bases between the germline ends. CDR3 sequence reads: CASSLTPEFGTDTQYF. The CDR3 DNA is TGTGCCAGCAGTTTGACCCCGGAGTTTGGTACAGATACGCAGTATTTT.